There are a few counts of the clone carrying this T cell receptor beta chain. The entry originates in a study of blood T cell repertoires in COVID-19. Study overall: The United States, Italy and Spain supplied acute and convalescent COVID-19 samples. T cells, B-cell-depleted T cells, or PBMCs supplied cDNA or gDNA.

The Seattle site enrolled patients during active infection and followed them longitudinally. In the original workflow: Reference gene primers were amplified, and this amplification served to estimate nucleated cell counts. Sequencing was performed with immunoSEQ multiplex PCR; in TCRdb, only in-frame clones are kept and a portion is missing. V and J calls and clone size follow that table, whereas D and trimming were derived from the DNA. The sample has 75,000 to 95,000 clones, roughly nine tenths seen once; the top ten hold around 18%. Germline lookup yields CDR1 MGHRA and CDR2 YSYEKL. The CDR3 is 13 amino acids. The V end was cut by 9 bases, the J end by 3 bases, with 12 bases between.

The origin of this receptor is a woman aged 60-70 years with COVID-19, enrolled during active disease. The specimen was peripheral blood. The chain uses TRBV4-1 and TRBJ1-3; no definite D call. The CDR3 loop reads CASNGGRGNTIYF. The CDR3 DNA reads as TGCGCCAGTAACGGAGGCCGTGGAAACACCATATATTTT.